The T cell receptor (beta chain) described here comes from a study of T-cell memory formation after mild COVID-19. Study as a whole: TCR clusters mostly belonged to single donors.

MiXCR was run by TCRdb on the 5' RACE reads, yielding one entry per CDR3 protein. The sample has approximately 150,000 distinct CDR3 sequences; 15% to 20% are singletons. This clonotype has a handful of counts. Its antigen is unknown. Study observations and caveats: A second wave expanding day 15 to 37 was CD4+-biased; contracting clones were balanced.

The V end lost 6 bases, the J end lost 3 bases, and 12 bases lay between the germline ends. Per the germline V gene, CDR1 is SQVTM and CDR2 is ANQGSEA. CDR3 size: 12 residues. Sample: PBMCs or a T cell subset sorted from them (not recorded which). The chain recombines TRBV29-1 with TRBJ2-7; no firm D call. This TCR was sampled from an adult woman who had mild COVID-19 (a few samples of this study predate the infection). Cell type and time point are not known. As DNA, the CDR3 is TGCAGCGTCCAGTTTGAAGACTACGAGCAGTACTTC. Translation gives CSVQFEDYEQYF.